The entry below gives a single T cell receptor (beta chain) sequence along with its context. The antigen remains undetermined. These data are taken from a study of vaccination and CD4 T cells after COVID-19. As for the study in general: Post-COVID specimens were obtained a median approximately 95 days after diagnosis (range 35 to 161). Study results and limitations: Looking at convalescent patients, 304 of their 307 vaccine-specific clones were spike mono-reactive.

Treatment of the sample: roughly 11-day PBMC culture with coronavirus spike peptide pools or control peptides (ViraFEST assay). Expanded clonotypes were found by TCR sequencing after peptide-pool stimulation (ViraFEST). These CD4+ T cells came from approximately nine-day cultures by negative selection. Cultured CD4+ T cell DNA underwent sequencing with the Oncomine TCR Beta short-read assay. TCRdb called the PCR reads again in MiXCR, with one record for every CDR3 protein. The table has under 13,000 distinct CDR3 sequences, approximately 25% seen once. V gave up 2 bases and J gave up 4 bases; unmatched junction bases: 8. The CDR3 totals 16 residues. Per germline, CDR1 SGHVS and CDR2 FQNEAQ.

This TCR derives from a human donor who had recovered from COVID-19. The sample consisted of CD4+ T cells from blood, cultured in vitro, taken after SARS-CoV-2 vaccination. This sequence joins TRBV7-8 and TRBJ2-1, with 7 nucleotides matching TRBD1. This CDR3 is CASSLRMGQRYNEQFF. DNA of the CDR3: TGTGCCAGCAGCTTAAGAATGGGACAGAGGTACAATGAGCAGTTCTTC.